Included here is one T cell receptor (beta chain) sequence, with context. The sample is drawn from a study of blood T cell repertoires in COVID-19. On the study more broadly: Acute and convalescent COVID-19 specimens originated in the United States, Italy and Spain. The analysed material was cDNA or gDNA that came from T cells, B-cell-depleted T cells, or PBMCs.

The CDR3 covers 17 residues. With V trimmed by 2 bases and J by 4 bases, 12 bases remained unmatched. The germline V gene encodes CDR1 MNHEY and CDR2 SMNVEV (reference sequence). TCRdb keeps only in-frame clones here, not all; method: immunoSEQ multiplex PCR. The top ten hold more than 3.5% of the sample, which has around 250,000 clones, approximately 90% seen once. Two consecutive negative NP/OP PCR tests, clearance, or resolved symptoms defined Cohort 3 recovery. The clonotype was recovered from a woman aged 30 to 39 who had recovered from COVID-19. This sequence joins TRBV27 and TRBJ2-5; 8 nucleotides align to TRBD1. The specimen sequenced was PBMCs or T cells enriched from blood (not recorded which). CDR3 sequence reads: CASSLSSADRVRETQYF. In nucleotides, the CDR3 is TGTGCCAGCAGTTTAAGTTCCGCGGACAGGGTCAGAGAGACCCAGTACTTC.